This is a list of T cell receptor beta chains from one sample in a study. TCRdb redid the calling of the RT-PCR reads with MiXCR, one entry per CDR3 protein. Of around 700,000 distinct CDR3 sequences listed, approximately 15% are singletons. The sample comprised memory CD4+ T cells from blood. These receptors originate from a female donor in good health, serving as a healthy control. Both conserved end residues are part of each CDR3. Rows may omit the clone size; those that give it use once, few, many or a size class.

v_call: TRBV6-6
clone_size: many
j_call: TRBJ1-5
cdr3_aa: CASRRGHNNQPQHF

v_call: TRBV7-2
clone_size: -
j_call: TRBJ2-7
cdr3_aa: CASSSSGRGSYEQYF

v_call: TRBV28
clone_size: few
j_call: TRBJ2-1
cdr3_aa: CASTPGGWGGGYNEQFF

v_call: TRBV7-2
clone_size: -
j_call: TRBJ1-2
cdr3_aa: CASSPAREGYGYTF

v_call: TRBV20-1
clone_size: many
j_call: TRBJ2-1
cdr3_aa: CSARDGGGRIRNEQFF

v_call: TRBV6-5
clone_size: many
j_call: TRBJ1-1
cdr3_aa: CASFTRTGGGFGTEAFF

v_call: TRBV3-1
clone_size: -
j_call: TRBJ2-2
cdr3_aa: CASSQEVQSTGELFF

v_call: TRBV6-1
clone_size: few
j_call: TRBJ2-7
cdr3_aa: CASRGTDSYEQYF

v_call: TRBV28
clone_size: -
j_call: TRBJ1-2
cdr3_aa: CASKTGDFDNYGYTF

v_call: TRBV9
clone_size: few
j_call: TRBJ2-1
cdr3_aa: CASSVDPSYNEQFF

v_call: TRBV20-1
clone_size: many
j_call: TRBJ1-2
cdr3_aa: CSARDERNSNYGYTF

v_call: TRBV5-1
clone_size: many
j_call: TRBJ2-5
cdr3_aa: CASNPDRANQETQYF

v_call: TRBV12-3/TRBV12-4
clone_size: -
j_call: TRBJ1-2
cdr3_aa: CASSPGIAGGYTF

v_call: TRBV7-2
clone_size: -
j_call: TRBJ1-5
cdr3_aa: CASSLIPDQPQHF

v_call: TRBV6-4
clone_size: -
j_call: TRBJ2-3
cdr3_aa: CASSDSRGEGADTQYF

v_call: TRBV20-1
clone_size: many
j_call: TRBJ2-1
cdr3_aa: CSAIPRTGGRKGAMYNEQFF

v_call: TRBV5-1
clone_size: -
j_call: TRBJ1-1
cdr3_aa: CASSPRTGGVTEAFF

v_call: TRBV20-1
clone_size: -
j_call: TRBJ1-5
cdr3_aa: CSAPFRGTADQPQHF